The rows below give T cell receptor beta chains drawn from one sample of a study of human T cells and chemical hapten exposure. TCRdb processed the RACE reads anew with MiXCR; each CDR3 protein has one entry. The data contain some 170,000 distinct CDR3 sequences, 28% of them singletons. This sample comprised whole blood, obtained in connection with sensitization to the hapten diphenylcyclopropenone (DPC). The receptors were sampled from a woman aged 18-30 years with alopecia areata. Some clones in this sample may be carry-over from other donors' samples. CDR3s include the opening cysteine and the closing phenylalanine or tryptophan. The order of the fields is V gene, J gene, CDR3 length, clone size, CDR3 protein. Rows may omit the clone size; those that give it use once, few, many or a size class.

TRBV4-3	TRBJ2-1	15	.	CASSQAGSAGGEQFF
TRBV11-2	TRBJ2-7	15	few	CASSQSGRGRLEQYF
TRBV5-6	TRBJ1-2	11	.	CASSLGQGHTF
TRBV2	TRBJ1-5	13	.	CASPEGGNQPQHF
TRBV24-1	TRBJ2-3	11	.	CATLGERTQYF
TRBV7-2	TRBJ2-3	19	.	CASSFTGGLARGFPDTQYF
TRBV20-1	TRBJ1-1	12	.	CSAWRTRTGAFF
TRBV27	TRBJ2-1	14	few	CASSLWGGYNEQFF
TRBV7-2	TRBJ2-1	16	many	CASTPPGLAGGNEQFF
TRBV5-1	TRBJ2-3	13	.	CASSLAAADTQYF
TRBV20-1	TRBJ1-1	20	.	CSALGMAGGALKGRHTEAFF
TRBV6-2/TRBV6-3	TRBJ2-3	12	.	CASSYPADTQYF
TRBV9	TRBJ2-3	16	.	CASSVVSKTSTDTQYF
TRBV18	TRBJ1-6	14	many	CASSPGQYNSPLHF
TRBV9	TRBJ2-7	15	many	CASSETGTGWGEQYF
TRBV25-1	TRBJ2-2	16	.	CASSEWGTGSTGELFF
TRBV10-2	TRBJ1-1	14	.	CASRGTGRDTEAFF
TRBV29-1	TRBJ2-7	14	few	CSVSKGTGGFEQYF
TRBV6-1	TRBJ2-2	15	.	CASSSLSGRTGELFF
TRBV20-1	TRBJ2-5	14	.	CSARRSGVQETQYF
TRBV6-2/TRBV6-3	TRBJ2-2	12	.	CASRGFPGELFF
TRBV4-1	TRBJ2-7	11	.	CASQRGREQYF